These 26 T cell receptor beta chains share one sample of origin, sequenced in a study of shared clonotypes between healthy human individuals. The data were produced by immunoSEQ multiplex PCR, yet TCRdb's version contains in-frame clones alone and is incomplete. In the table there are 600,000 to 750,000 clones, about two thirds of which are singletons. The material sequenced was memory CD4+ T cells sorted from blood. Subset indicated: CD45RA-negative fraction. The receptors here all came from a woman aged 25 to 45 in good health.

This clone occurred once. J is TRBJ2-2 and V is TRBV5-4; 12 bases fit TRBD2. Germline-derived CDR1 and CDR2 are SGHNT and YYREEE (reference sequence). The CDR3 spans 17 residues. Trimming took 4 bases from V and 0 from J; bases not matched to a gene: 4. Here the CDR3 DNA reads TGTGCCAGCAGCCTAAGGACTAGCGGGACGAACACCGGGGAGCTGTTTTTT. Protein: CASSLRTSGTNTGELFF.

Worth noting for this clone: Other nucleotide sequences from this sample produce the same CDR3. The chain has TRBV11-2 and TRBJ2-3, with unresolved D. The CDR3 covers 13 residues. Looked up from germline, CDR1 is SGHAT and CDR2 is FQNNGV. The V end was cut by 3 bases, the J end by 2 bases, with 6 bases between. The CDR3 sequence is CASSLPVTDTQYF. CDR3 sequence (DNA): TGTGCCAGCAGCTTGCCAGTCACAGATACGCAGTATTTT.

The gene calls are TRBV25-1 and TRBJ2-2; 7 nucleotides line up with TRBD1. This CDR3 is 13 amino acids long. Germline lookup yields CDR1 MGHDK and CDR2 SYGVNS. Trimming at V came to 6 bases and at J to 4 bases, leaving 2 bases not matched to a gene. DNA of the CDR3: TGTGCCAGCAGGGGACAGAGCACCGGGGAGCTGTTTTTT. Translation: CASRGQSTGELFF.

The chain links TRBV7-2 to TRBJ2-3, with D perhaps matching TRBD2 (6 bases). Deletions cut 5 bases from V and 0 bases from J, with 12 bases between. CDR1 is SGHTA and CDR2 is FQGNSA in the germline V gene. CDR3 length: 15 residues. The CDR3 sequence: CASSPQRASTDTQYF. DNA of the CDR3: TGTGCCAGCAGCCCTCAGCGGGCTAGCACAGATACGCAGTATTTT.

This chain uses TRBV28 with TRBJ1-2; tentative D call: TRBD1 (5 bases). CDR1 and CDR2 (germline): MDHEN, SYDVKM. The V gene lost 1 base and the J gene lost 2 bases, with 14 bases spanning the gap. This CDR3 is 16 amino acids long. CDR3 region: CASSLSTGTVNYGYTF. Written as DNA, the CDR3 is TGTGCCAGCAGTTTATCTACCGGGACCGTAAACTATGGCTACACCTTC.

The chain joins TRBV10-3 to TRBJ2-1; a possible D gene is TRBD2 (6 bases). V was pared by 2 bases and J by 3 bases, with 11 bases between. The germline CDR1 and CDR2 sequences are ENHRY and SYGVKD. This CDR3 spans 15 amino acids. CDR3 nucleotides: TGTGCCATCAGTGAGCGGCTAGCGAACTACAATGAGCAGTTCTTC. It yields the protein CAISERLANYNEQFF.

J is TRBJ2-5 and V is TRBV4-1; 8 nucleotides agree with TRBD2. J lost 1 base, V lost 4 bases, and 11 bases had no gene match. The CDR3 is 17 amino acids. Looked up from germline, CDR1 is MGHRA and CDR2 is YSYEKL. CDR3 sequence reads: CASSPWGASGRQETQYF. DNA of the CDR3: TGCGCCAGCAGCCCGTGGGGGGCTAGCGGGCGCCAAGAGACCCAGTACTTC.

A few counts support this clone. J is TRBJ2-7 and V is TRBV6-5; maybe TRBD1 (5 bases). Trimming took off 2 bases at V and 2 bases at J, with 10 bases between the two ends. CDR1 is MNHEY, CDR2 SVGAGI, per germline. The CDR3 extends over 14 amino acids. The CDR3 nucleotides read TGTGCCAGCAGTTACGACAGCCGCACCTACGAGCAGTACTTC. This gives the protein CASSYDSRTYEQYF.

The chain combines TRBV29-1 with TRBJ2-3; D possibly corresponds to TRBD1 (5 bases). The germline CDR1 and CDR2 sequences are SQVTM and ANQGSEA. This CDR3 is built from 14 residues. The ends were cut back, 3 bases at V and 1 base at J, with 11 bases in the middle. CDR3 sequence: CSVEWGRGTDTQYF. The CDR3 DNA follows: TGCAGCGTTGAGTGGGGCAGGGGCACAGATACGCAGTATTTT.

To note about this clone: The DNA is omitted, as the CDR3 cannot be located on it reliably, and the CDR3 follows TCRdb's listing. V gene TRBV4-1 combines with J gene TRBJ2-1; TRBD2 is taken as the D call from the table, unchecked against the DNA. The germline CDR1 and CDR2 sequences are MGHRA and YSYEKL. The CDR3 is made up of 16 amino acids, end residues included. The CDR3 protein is CASSPLHFGGRNEQFF.

The DNA of the CDR3 is TGCAGCGTCCAGGGGTACGAGGAGGGGGAGCAGTACTTC. Protein product: CSVQGYEEGEQYF. This sequence joins TRBV29-1 and TRBJ2-7; D possibly matches TRBD1 or TRBD2 (6 bases each). Germline assignment: CDR1 SQVTM and CDR2 ANQGSEA. V lost 6 bases, J lost 7 bases, and 19 bases lay in between. The CDR3 runs 13 residues.

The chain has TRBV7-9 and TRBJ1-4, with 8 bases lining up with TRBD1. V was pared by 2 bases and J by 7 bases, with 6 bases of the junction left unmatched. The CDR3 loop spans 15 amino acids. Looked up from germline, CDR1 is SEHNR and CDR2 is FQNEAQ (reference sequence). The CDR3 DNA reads TGTGCCAGCAGCTTACCTCAGGGGGCAAGTGAAAAACTGTTTTTT. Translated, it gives CASSLPQGASEKLFF.

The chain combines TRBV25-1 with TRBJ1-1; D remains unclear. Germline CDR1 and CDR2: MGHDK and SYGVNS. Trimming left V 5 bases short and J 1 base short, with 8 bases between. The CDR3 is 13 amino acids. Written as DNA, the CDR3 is TGTGCCAGCAGTCAAGATGGGAACACTGAAGCTTTCTTT. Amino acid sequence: CASSQDGNTEAFF.

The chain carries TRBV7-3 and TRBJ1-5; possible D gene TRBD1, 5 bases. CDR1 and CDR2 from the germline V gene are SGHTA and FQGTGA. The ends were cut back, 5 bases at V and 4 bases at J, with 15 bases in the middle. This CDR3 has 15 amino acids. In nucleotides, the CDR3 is TGTGCCAGCAGCGCGGACACGCTGTCAAATCAGCCCCAGCATTTT. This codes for CASSADTLSNQPQHF.

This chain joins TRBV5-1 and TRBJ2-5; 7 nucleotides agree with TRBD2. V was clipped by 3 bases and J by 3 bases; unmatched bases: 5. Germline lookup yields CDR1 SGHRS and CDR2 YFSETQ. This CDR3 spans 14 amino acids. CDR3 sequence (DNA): TGCGCCAGCAGCTCATCCGGGACTAAAGAGACCCAGTACTTC. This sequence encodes CASSSSGTKETQYF.

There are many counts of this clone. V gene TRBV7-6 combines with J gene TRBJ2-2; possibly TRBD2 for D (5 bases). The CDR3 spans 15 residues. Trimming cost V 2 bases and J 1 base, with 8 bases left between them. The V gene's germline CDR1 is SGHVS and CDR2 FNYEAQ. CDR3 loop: CASSLWGENTGELFF. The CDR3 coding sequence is TGTGCCAGCAGCTTATGGGGAGAGAACACCGGGGAGCTGTTTTTT.

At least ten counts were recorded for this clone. CDR3 coding DNA: TGTGCCAGCAGCTTGCTAGCGGTGGTTCCCGGGGAGCTGTTTTTT. It encodes CASSLLAVVPGELFF. The chain links TRBV7-2 to TRBJ2-2; 7 bases match TRBD2. The CDR3 spans 15 residues. V dropped 3 bases and J dropped 6; count of bases not matched to a gene: 7. Per the germline V gene, CDR1 is SGHTA and CDR2 is FQGNSA.

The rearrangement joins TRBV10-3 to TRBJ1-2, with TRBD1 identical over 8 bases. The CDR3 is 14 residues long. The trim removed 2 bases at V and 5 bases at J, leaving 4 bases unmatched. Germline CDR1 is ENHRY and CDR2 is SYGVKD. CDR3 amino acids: CAISESGTGYGYTF. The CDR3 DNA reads TGTGCCATCAGTGAGAGTGGGACAGGTTATGGCTACACCTTC.

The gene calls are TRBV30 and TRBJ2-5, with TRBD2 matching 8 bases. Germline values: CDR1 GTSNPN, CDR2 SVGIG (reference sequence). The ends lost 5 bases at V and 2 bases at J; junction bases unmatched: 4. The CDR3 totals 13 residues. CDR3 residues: CAWCRGGQETQYF. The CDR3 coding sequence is TGTGCCTGGTGCCGGGGGGGGCAAGAGACCCAGTACTTC.

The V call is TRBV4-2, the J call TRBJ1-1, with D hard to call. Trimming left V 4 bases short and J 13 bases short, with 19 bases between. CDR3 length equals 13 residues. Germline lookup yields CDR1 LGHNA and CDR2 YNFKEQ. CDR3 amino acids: CASSPYETRFGFF. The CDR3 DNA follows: TGTGCCAGCAGCCCATACGAGACACGTTTCGGTTTCTTT.

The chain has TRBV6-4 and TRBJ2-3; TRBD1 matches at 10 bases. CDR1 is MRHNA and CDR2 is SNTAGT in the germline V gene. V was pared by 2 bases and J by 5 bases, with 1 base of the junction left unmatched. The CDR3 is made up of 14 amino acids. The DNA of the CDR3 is TGTGCCAGCAGTGACGGACAGGGGGGAGATACGCAGTATTTT. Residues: CASSDGQGGDTQYF.

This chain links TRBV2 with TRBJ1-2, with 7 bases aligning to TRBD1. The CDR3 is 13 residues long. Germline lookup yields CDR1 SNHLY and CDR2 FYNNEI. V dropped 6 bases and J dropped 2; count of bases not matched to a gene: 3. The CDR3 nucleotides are TGTGCCAGCAGGGGACAGTTAAACTATGGCTACACCTTC. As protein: CASRGQLNYGYTF.

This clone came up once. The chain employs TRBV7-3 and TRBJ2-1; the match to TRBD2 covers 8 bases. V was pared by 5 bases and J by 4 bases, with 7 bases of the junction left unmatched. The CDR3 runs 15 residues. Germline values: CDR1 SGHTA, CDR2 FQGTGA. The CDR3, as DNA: TGTGCCAGCAGCCCCTCCAGCGGGAGATACAATGAGCAGTTCTTC. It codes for CASSPSSGRYNEQFF.

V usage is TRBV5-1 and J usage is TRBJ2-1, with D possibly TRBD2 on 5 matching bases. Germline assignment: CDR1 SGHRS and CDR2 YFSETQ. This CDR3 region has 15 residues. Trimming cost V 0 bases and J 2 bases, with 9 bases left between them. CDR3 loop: CASSLAVGTYNEQFF. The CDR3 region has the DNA TGCGCCAGCAGCTTGGCCGTCGGGACCTACAATGAGCAGTTCTTC.

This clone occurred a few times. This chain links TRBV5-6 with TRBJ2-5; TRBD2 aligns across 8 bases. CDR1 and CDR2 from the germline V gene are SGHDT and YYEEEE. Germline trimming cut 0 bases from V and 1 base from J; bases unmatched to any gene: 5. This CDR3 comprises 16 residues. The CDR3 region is CASSLVAGQPQETQYF. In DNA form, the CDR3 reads TGTGCCAGCAGCTTGGTAGCGGGGCAACCCCAAGAGACCCAGTACTTC. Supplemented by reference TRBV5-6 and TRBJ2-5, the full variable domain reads DAGVTQSPTHLIKTRGQQVTLRCSPKSGHDTVSWYQQALGQGPQFIFQYYEEEERQRGNFPDRFSGHQFPNYSSELNVNALLLGDSALYLCASSLVAGQPQETQYFGPGTRLLVL.

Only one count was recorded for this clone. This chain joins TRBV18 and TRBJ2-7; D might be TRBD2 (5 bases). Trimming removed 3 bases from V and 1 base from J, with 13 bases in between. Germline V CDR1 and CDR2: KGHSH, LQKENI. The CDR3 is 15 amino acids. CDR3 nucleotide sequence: TGTGCCAGCTCACCTTGGACTGCGACATCCTACGAGCAGTACTTC. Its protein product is CASSPWTATSYEQYF.